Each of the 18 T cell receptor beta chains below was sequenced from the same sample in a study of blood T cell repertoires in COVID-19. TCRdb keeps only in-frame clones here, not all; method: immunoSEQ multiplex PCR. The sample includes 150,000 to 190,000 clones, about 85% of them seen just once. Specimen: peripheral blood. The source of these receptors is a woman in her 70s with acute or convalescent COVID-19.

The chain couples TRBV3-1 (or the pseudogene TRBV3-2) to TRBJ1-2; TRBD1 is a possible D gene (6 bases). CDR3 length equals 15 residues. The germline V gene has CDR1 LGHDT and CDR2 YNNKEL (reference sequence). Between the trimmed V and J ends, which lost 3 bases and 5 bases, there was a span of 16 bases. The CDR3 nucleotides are TGTGCCAGCAGCCAGCCCGACAGGACGGATTATGGCTACACCTTC. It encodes CASSQPDRTDYGYTF.

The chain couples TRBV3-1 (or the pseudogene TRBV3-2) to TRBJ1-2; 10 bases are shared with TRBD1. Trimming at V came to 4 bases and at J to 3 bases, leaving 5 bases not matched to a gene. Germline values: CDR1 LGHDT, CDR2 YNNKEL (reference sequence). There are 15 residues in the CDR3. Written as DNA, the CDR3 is TGTGCCAGCAGCCGGACAGGGGGAGGGTACTATGGCTACACCTTC. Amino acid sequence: CASSRTGGGYYGYTF.

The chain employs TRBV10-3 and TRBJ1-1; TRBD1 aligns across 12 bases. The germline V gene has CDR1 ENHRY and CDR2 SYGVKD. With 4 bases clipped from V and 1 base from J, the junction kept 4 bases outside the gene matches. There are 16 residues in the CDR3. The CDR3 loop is CAISGGTGGGNTEAFF. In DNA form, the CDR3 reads TGTGCCATCAGTGGGGGGACAGGGGGCGGGAACACTGAAGCTTTCTTT.

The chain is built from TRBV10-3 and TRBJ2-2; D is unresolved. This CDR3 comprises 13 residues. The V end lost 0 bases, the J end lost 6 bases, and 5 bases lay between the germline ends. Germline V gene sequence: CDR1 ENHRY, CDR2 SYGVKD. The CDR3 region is CAISESPSGELFF. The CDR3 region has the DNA TGTGCCATCAGTGAGTCCCCTTCCGGGGAGCTGTTTTTT.

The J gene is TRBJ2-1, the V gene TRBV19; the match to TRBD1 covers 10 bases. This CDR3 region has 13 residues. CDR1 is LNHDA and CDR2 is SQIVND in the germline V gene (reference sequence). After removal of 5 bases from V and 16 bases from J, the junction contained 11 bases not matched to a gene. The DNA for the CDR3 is TGTGCCAGTAGTTTTACCGGACAGGGGGGGATATTCTTC. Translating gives CASSFTGQGGIFF. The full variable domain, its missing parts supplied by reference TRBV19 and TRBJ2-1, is DGGITQSPKYLFRKEGQNVTLSCEQNLNHDAMYWYRQDPGQGLRLIYYSQIVNDFQKGDIAEGYSVSREKKESFPLTVTSAQKNPTAFYLCASSFTGQGGIFFGPGTRLTVL.

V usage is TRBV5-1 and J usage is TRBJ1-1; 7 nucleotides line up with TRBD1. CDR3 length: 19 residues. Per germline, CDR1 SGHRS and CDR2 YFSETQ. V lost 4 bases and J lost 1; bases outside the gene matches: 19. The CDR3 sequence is CASSLGVRGMIRENTEAFF. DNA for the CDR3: TGCGCCAGCAGCCTGGGGGTCAGGGGGATGATTCGGGAGAACACTGAAGCTTTCTTT.

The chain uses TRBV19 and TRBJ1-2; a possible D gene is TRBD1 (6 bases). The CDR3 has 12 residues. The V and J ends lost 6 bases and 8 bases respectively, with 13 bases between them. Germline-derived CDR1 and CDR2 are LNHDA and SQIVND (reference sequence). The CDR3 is CASSNREGGYTF. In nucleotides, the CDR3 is TGTGCCAGTAGCAACAGGGAAGGAGGCTACACCTTC.

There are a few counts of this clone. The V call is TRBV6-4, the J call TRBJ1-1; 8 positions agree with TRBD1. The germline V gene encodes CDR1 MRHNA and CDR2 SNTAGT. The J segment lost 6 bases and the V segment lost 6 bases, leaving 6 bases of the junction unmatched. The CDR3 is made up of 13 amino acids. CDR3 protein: CASSVDRAAEAFF. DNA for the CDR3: TGTGCCAGCAGCGTGGACAGGGCCGCTGAAGCTTTCTTT.

CDR3 DNA sequence: TGTGCCAGCAGCCCCCTCGGGGGGTTCGCCTCTGGAAACACCATATATTTT. Its translation: CASSPLGGFASGNTIYF. V usage is TRBV3-1 (or the pseudogene TRBV3-2) and J usage is TRBJ1-3; TRBD1 might be the D (5 bases). Germline V gives CDR1 LGHDT, CDR2 YNNKEL (reference sequence). V dropped 4 bases and J dropped 0 bases, with 16 bases sitting between them. The CDR3 spans 17 residues.

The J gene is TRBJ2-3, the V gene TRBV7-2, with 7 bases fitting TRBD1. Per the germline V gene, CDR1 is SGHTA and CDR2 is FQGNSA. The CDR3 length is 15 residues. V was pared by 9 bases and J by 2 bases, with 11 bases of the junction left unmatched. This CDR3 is CASIQQGRSTDTQYF. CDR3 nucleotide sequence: TGTGCCAGTATTCAACAGGGGAGATCCACAGATACGCAGTATTTT.

The CDR3 reads CASSLPPTDTQYF. The DNA of the CDR3 is TGTGCCAGCAGTTTACCCCCTACAGATACGCAGTATTTT. The rearrangement links TRBV28 to TRBJ2-3; no reliable D call. Germline loops: CDR1 MDHEN, CDR2 SYDVKM. Trimming cost V 2 bases and J 3 bases, with 6 bases left between them. CDR3 length equals 13 residues.

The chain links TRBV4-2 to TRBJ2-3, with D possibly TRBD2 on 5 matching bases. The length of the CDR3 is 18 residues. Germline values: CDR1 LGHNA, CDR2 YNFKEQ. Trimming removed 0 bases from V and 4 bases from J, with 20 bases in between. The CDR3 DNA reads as TGTGCCAGCAGCCAAGATACCCCCGCTAGCCTCACCGCAGATACGCAGTATTTT. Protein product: CASSQDTPASLTADTQYF.

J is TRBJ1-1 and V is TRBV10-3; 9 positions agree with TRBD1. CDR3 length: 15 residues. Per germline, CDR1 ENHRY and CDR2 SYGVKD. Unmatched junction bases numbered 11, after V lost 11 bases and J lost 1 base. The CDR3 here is CAVTTGGATNTEAFF. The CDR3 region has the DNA TGTGCCGTCACGACAGGGGGAGCAACGAACACTGAAGCTTTCTTT.

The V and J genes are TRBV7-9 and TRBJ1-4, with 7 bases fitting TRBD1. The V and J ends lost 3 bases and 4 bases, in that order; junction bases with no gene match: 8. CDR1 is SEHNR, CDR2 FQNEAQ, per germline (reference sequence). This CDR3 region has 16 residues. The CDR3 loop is CASSFLTGVGNEKLFF. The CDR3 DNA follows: TGTGCCAGCAGCTTTTTAACAGGGGTTGGTAATGAAAAACTGTTTTTT.

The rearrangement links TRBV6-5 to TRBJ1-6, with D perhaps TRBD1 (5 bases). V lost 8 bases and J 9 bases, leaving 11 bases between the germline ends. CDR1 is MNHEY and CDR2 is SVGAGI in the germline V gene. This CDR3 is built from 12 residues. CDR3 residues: CASGQDRSPLHF. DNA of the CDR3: TGTGCCAGCGGACAAGATCGTTCACCCCTCCACTTT.

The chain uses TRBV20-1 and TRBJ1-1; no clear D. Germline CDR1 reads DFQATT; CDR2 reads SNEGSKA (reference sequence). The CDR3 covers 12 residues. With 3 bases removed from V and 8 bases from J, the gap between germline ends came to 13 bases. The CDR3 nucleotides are TGCAGTGCTAGTAGAGGTTTAGGCGAAGCTTTCTTT. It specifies CSASRGLGEAFF.

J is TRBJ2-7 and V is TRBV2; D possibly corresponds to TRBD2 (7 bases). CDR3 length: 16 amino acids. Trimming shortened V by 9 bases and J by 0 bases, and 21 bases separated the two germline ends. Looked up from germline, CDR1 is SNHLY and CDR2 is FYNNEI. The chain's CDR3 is CARIPPRGASSYEQYF. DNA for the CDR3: TGTGCCAGGATCCCTCCTCGGGGGGCCAGCTCCTACGAGCAGTACTTC. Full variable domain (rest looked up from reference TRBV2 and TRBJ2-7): EPEVTQTPSHQVTQMGQEVILRCVPISNHLYFYWYRQILGQKVEFLVSFYNNEISEKSEIFDDQFSVERPDGSNFTLKIRSTKLEDSAMYFCARIPPRGASSYEQYFGPGTRLTVT.

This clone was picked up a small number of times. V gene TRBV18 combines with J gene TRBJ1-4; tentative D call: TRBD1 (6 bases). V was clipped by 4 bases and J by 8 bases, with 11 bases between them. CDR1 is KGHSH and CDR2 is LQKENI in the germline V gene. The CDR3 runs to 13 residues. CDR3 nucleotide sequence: TGTGCCAGCTCACTACAGGGTGAGGAAAAACTGTTTTTT. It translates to CASSLQGEEKLFF.